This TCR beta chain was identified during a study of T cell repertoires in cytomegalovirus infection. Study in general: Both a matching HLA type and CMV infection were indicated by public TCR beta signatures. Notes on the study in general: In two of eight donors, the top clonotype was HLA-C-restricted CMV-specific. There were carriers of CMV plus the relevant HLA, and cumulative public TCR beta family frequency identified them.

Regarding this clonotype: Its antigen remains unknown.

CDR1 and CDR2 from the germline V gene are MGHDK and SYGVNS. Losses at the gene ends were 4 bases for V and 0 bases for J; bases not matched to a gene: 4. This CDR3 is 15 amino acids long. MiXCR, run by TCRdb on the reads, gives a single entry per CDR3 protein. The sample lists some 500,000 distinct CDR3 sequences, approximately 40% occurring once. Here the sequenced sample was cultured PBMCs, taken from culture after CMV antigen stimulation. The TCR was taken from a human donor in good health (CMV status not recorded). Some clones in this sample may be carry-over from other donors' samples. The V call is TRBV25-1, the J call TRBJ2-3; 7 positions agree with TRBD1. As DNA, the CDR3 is TGTGCCAGCAGTGGGGGGACAGCTAGCACAGATACGCAGTATTTT. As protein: CASSGGTASTDTQYF.